Below, one TCR beta chain is given with its context. The antigen remains undetermined. The RNA, roughly 0.5 to 1 ug, was put through reverse transcription using random hexamers. It was immunoSEQ multiplex PCR that amplified TCR beta CDR3 across 54 Vbeta and 13 Jbeta. TCRdb re-called the immunoSEQ multiplex PCR reads through MiXCR, storing one row per CDR3 protein. The data show some 130,000 distinct CDR3 sequences, around nine tenths seen once. The authors sequenced TCR beta from blood CD8+ and CD4+ T cells. Negative isolation was used for CD8+ and CD4+ T cells and FACS enrichment for TEMRA cells. This entry belongs to a study of CD8 T cells in Susac syndrome. Findings of the study overall: The authors acknowledged that the study's TCR sequencing and HLA analysis involved relatively few individuals.

The germline V and J ends were trimmed by 5 bases and 1 base, with 8 bases remaining between them. CDR3 length: 12 amino acids. CDR1 and CDR2 from the germline V gene are SQVTM and ANQGSEA. Material: CD8+ T cells from PBMCs. V usage is TRBV29-1 and J usage is TRBJ1-1, with D unclear. This receptor was identified in a human donor with multiple sclerosis. The CDR3 region is CSVRAGNTEAFF. Here the CDR3 DNA reads TGCAGCGTTAGGGCGGGGAACACTGAAGCTTTCTTT.